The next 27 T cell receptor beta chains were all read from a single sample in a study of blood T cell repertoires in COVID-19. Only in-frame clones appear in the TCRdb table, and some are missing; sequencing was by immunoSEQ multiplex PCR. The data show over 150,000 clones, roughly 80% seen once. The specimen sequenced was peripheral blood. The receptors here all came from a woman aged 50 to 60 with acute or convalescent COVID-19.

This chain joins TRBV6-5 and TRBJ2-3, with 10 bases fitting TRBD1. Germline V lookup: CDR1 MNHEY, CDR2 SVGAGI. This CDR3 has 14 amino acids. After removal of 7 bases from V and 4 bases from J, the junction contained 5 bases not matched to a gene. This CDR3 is CASKLGQGSDTQYF. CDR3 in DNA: TGTGCCAGCAAGTTGGGACAGGGGTCAGATACGCAGTATTTT.

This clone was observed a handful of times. CDR3 nucleotide sequence: TGTGCCAGTACCCCCGCAACATATCAGCCCCAGCATTTT. Amino acids: CASTPATYQPQHF. The chain couples TRBV19 to TRBJ1-5; no definite D call. Per germline, CDR1 LNHDA and CDR2 SQIVND (reference sequence). V shed 7 bases and J shed 5 bases, with 12 bases lying between them. CDR3 size: 13 residues.

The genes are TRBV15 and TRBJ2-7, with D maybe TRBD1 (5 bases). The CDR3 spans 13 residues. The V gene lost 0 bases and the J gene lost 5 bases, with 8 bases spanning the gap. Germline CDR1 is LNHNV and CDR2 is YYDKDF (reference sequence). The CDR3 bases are TGTGCCACCAGCAGAGATGAAGGGGACGAGCAGTACTTC. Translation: CATSRDEGDEQYF.

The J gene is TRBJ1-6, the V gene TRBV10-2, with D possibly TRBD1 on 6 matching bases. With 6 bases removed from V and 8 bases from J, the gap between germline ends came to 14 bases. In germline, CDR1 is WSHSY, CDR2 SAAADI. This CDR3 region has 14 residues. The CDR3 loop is CASSGRGSDSPLHF. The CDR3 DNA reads TGCGCCAGCAGCGGCAGGGGTAGTGATTCACCCCTCCACTTT.

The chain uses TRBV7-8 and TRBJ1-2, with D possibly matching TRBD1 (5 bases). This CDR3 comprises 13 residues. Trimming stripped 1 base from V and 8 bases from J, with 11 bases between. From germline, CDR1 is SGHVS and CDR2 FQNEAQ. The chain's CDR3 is CASSLDPGRGYTF. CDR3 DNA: TGTGCCAGCAGCTTAGATCCAGGGCGCGGCTACACCTTC.

CDR3 in DNA: TGTGCCAGCAGTCCCCGAGGGCCGTACACCGGGGAGCTGTTTTTT. Amino acid sequence: CASSPRGPYTGELFF. The chain carries TRBV6-5 and TRBJ2-2; possibly TRBD2 for D (5 bases). There are 15 residues in the CDR3. V shed 5 bases and J shed 3 bases, with 13 bases lying between them. CDR1 and CDR2 from the germline V gene are MNHEY and SVGAGI.

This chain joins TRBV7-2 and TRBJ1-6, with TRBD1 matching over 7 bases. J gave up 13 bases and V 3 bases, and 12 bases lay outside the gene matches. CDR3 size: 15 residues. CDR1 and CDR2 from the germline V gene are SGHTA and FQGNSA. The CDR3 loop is CASSFEGASFLPLHF. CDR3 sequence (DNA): TGTGCCAGCAGCTTTGAGGGGGCGAGCTTCTTGCCCCTCCACTTT.

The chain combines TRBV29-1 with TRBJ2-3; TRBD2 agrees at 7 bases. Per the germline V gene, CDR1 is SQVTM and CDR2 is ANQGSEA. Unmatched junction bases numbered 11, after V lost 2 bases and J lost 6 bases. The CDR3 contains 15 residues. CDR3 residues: CSVERVGGRLDTQYF. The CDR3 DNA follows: TGCAGCGTTGAACGCGTGGGCGGGAGATTGGATACGCAGTATTTT.

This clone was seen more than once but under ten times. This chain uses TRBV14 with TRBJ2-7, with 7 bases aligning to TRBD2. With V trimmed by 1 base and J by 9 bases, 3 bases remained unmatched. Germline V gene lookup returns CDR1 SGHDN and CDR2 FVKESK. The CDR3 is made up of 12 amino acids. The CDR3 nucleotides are TGTGCCAGCAGCCAAGCAGCTAGCGGGCAGTACTTC. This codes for CASSQAASGQYF.

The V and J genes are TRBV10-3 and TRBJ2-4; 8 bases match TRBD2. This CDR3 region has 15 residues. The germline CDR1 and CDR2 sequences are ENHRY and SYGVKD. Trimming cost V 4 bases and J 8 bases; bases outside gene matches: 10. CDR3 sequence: CAISGTPGLVDIQYF. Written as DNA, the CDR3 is TGTGCCATCAGTGGTACCCCGGGACTAGTTGACATTCAGTACTTC.

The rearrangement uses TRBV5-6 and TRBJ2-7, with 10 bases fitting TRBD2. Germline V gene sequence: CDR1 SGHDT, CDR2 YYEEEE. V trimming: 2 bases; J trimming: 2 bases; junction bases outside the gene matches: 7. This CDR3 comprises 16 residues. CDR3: CASSFEGLATTYEQYF. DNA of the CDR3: TGTGCCAGCAGCTTTGAGGGACTAGCGACCACCTACGAGCAGTACTTC.

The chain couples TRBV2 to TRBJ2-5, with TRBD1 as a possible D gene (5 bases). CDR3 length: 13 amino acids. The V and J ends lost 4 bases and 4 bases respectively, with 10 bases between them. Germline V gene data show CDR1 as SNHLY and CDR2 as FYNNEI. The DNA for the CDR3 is TGTGCCAGCAGTGGGGGCAGGGTAGAGACCCAGTACTTC. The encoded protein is CASSGGRVETQYF.

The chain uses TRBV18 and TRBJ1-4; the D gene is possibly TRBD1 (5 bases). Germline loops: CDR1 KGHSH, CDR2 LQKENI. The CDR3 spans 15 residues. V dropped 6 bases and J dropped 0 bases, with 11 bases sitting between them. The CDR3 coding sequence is TGTGCCAGCTCGCCTACAGGTACAACTAATGAAAAACTGTTTTTT. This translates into CASSPTGTTNEKLFF.

The CDR3: CASSPYWTGTGFDEQYF. Here the CDR3 DNA reads TGTGCCAGCAGTCCCTATTGGACAGGTACTGGGTTCGACGAGCAGTACTTC. The rearrangement joins TRBV27 to TRBJ2-7; 7 bases align to TRBD1. Germline loops: CDR1 MNHEY, CDR2 SMNVEV (reference sequence). The V segment lost 5 bases and the J segment 5 bases; nucleotides outside the gene matches: 18. The CDR3 sequence is 17 residues long.

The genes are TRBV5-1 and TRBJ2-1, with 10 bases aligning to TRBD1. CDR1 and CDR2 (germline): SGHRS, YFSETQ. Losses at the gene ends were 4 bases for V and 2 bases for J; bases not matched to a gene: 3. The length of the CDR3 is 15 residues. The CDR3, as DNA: TGCGCCAGCAGCAGGGGACAGGGGCCCTACAATGAGCAGTTCTTC. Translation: CASSRGQGPYNEQFF.

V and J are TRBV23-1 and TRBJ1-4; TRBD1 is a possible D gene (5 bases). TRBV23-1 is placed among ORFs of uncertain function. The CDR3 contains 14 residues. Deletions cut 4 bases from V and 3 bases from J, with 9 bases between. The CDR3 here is CASSLRQSNEKLFF. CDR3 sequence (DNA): TGCGCCAGCAGTCTGAGACAGTCTAATGAAAAACTGTTTTTT.

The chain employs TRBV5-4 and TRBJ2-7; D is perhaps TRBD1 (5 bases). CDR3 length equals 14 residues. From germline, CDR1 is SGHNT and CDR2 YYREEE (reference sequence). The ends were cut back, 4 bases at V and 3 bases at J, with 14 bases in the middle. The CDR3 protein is CASSPTTDIYEQYF. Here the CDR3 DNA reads TGTGCCAGCAGCCCCACGACGGACATCTACGAGCAGTACTTC.

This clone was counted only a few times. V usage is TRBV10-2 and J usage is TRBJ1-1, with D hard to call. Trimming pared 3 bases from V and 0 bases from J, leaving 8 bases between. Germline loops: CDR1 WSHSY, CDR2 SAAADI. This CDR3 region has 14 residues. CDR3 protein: CASSEYSMNTEAFF. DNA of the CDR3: TGCGCCAGCAGTGAATACAGTATGAACACTGAAGCTTTCTTT.

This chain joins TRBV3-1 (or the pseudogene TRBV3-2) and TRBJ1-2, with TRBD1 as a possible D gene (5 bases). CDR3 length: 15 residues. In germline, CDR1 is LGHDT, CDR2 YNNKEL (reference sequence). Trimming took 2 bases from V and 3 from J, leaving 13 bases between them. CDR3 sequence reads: CASSQRGNSDYGYTF. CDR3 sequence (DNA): TGTGCCAGCAGCCAAAGGGGCAACAGTGACTATGGCTACACCTTC.

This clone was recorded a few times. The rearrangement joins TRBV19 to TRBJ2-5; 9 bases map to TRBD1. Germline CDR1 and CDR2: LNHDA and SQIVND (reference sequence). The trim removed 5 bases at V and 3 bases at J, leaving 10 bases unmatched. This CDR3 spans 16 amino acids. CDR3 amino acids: CASSPLGQGGEETQYF. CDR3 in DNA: TGTGCCAGTAGTCCATTGGGACAGGGCGGGGAAGAGACCCAGTACTTC.

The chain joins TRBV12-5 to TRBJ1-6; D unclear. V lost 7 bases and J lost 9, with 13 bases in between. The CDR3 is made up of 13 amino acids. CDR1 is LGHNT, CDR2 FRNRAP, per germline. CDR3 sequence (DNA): TGTGCTAGTGCCCTCTATTCAGGTTCACCCCTCCACTTT. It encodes CASALYSGSPLHF.

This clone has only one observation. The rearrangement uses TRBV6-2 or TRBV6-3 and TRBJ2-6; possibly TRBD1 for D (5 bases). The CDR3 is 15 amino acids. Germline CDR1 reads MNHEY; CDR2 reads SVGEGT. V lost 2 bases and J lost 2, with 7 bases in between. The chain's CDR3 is CASSYVGAGANVLTF. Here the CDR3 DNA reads TGTGCCAGCAGTTACGTAGGGGCTGGGGCCAACGTCCTGACTTTC.

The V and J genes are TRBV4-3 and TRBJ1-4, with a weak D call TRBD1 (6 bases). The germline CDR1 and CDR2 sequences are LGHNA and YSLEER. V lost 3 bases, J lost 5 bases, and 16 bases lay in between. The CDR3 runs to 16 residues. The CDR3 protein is CASSQAAGAFNEKLFF. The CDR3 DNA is TGCGCCAGCAGCCAGGCGGCAGGGGCTTTCAATGAAAAACTGTTTTTT.

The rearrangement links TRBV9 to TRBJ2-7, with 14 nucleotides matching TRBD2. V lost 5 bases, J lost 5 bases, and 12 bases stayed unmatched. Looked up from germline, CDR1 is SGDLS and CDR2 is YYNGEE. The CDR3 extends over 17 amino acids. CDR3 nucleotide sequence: TGTGCCAGCAGTGTCACTCCGGGGACTAGCGGGAGCCACGAGCAGTACTTC. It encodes CASSVTPGTSGSHEQYF.

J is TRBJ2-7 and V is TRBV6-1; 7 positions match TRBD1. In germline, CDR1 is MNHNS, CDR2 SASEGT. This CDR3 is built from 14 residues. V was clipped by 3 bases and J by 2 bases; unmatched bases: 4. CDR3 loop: CASSERGRTYEQYF. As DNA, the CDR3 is TGTGCCAGCAGTGAGAGGGGGCGGACCTACGAGCAGTACTTC.

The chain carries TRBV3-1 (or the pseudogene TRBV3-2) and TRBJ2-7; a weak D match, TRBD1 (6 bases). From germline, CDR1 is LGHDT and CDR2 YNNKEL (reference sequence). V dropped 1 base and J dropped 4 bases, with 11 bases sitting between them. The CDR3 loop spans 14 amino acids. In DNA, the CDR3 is TGTGCCAGCAGCCAAGCCGGCAGGGGATACGAGCAGTACTTC. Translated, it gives CASSQAGRGYEQYF.

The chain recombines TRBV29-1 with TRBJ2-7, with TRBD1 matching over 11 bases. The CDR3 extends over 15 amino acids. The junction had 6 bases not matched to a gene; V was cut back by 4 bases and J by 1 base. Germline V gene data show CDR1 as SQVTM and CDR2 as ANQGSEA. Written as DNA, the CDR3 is TGCAGCGTTGGGCGGGACAGGGGGGCGTCCTACGAGCAGTACTTC. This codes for CSVGRDRGASYEQYF.